The clone carrying this T cell receptor beta chain was counted a few times. In the original workflow: It was from reference gene primer amplification that nucleated cell counts were estimated. Only in-frame clones appear in the TCRdb table, and some are missing; sequencing was by immunoSEQ multiplex PCR. V and J calls and clone size are given by that table; D and trimming were obtained from the DNA. The sample has some 670,000 clones, about 87% seen once. The data derive from a study of blood T cell repertoires in COVID-19. For the study at large: The origin of the acute and convalescent COVID-19 samples was the United States, Italy and Spain. The analysed material was cDNA or gDNA that came from T cells, B-cell-depleted T cells, or PBMCs.

The CDR3 is made up of 14 amino acids. The germline gives CDR1 MNHEY, CDR2 SVGEGT. The ends were cut back, 2 bases at V and 1 base at J, with 9 bases in the middle. The chain couples TRBV6-2 or TRBV6-3 to TRBJ2-7; D is unresolved. This TCR was recovered from a woman aged 18-29 years with acute or convalescent COVID-19. Sequenced material: peripheral blood. The CDR3 DNA reads TGTGCCAGCAGTTACGTTGGCCTTTCCTACGAGCAGTACTTC. It translates to CASSYVGLSYEQYF.